This T cell receptor (beta chain) was identified in a study of T cells in Graves' hyperthyroidism and ophthalmopathy. In the study overall: Sampling of peripheral blood happened at initial diagnosis, prior to any treatment.

The V gene end was trimmed by 6 bases and the J gene end by 3 bases; junction bases not matched to a gene: 12. This CDR3 contains 16 residues. Looked up from germline, CDR1 is MDHEN and CDR2 is SYDVKM. Researchers amplified the TCR beta CDR3 regions from RNA transcripts. First-round RT-PCR of the TCR CDR3 relied on the HTBI primer set. TCRdb reanalysed the multiplex PCR reads using MiXCR and keeps one entry per CDR3 protein. The repertoire has hundreds of thousands of distinct CDR3 sequences, about 14% of them found once; the top ten carry roughly 4.3%. In making diagnoses, clinical symptoms, serum thyroxine and TRAb, thyroid ultrasound and orbital computed tomography were all used.

This chain joins TRBV28 and TRBJ2-7, with 9 bases fitting TRBD1. The specimen was blood. This TCR was sampled from a woman in her thirties or forties with Graves' ophthalmopathy. The CDR3 bases are TGTGCCAGCAGGACGGCCGGGACAGGGCTAAACTACGAGCAGTACTTC. Its translation: CASRTAGTGLNYEQYF.